The rows below give T cell receptor beta chains drawn from one sample of a study of immune heterogeneity within non-small cell lung tumors. TCRdb re-called the multiplex PCR reads through MiXCR, storing one row per CDR3 protein. The data hold 4,500 to 7,000 distinct CDR3 sequences, with 22% observed a single time. Specimen: lung tumor tissue. The receptors derive from a man in his 60s with non-small cell lung cancer. The conserved cysteine and the conserved F or W are not part of the CDR3 here. The order of the fields is V gene, J gene, D gene, clone size, CDR3 protein. D genes are given only for firm matches. Clone size is stated in some rows and not others, as once, few, many or a class when expanded.

V gene: TRBV6-1
J gene: TRBJ1-1
D gene: -
clone size: -
CDR3 protein: ASGGGSQTEAF

V gene: TRBV28
J gene: TRBJ1-5
D gene: TRBD1
clone size: medium-sized
CDR3 protein: ASSFPNRGQQPQH

V gene: TRBV18
J gene: TRBJ2-1
D gene: TRBD1
clone size: medium-sized
CDR3 protein: ASFPGQGYNEQF

V gene: TRBV7-6
J gene: TRBJ2-7
D gene: -
clone size: -
CDR3 protein: ASSSTGLGEQY

V gene: TRBV6-2/TRBV6-3
J gene: TRBJ2-7
D gene: -
clone size: medium-sized
CDR3 protein: ASSFSRDEQY

V gene: TRBV5-6
J gene: TRBJ2-7
D gene: -
clone size: many
CDR3 protein: ASSSGTYEQY

V gene: TRBV27
J gene: TRBJ1-5
D gene: -
clone size: -
CDR3 protein: ASSSFARVLSNQPQH

V gene: TRBV20-1
J gene: TRBJ1-5
D gene: -
clone size: medium-sized
CDR3 protein: SARDFRDQPQH

V gene: TRBV5-1
J gene: TRBJ2-5
D gene: -
clone size: many
CDR3 protein: ASSSGGVEETQY

V gene: TRBV6-1
J gene: TRBJ2-7
D gene: -
clone size: -
CDR3 protein: VSAQSSYEHY

V gene: TRBV5-1
J gene: TRBJ2-2
D gene: -
clone size: -
CDR3 protein: ASSLWTVVNTGELF

V gene: TRBV3-1
J gene: TRBJ2-5
D gene: TRBD2
clone size: many
CDR3 protein: ASSLAGPEETQY

V gene: TRBV12-3/TRBV12-4
J gene: TRBJ2-3
D gene: TRBD2
clone size: medium-sized
CDR3 protein: ASSSLAEKYSSTDTQY

V gene: TRBV6-1
J gene: TRBJ2-1
D gene: TRBD2
clone size: many
CDR3 protein: ASKTSESSYNEQF

V gene: TRBV15
J gene: TRBJ1-2
D gene: -
clone size: -
CDR3 protein: ATNSNSYVYT

V gene: TRBV4-1
J gene: TRBJ2-1
D gene: -
clone size: few
CDR3 protein: ASSQGTEQF

V gene: TRBV5-1
J gene: TRBJ1-4
D gene: -
clone size: many
CDR3 protein: ASSLGGQNEKLF

V gene: TRBV20-1
J gene: TRBJ1-5
D gene: -
clone size: medium-sized
CDR3 protein: SASSGQHNQPQH

V gene: TRBV18
J gene: TRBJ2-7
D gene: -
clone size: medium-sized
CDR3 protein: ASSPLQGGEQY

V gene: TRBV20-1
J gene: TRBJ1-5
D gene: -
clone size: medium-sized
CDR3 protein: SATRRPQPQH

V gene: TRBV7-9
J gene: TRBJ2-1
D gene: -
clone size: many
CDR3 protein: ASSLANEQF

V gene: TRBV3-1
J gene: TRBJ1-5
D gene: -
clone size: medium-sized
CDR3 protein: ASSQDSLSNQPQH

V gene: TRBV5-4
J gene: TRBJ2-2
D gene: TRBD2
clone size: many
CDR3 protein: ASSWGTSGGLNGELF

V gene: TRBV9
J gene: TRBJ2-1
D gene: TRBD2
clone size: -
CDR3 protein: ASSVGTSGRAGNEQF

V gene: TRBV9
J gene: TRBJ1-3
D gene: -
clone size: medium-sized
CDR3 protein: ASSLTRSGNTIY

V gene: TRBV7-2
J gene: TRBJ2-5
D gene: TRBD2
clone size: many
CDR3 protein: ASSFAGTSLKKGETQY

V gene: TRBV18
J gene: TRBJ2-3
D gene: -
clone size: medium-sized
CDR3 protein: ASSPSGRSSTDTQY

V gene: TRBV5-1
J gene: TRBJ2-3
D gene: TRBD2
clone size: few
CDR3 protein: ASSLEGSGYPDTQY

V gene: TRBV6-1
J gene: TRBJ2-1
D gene: -
clone size: medium-sized
CDR3 protein: ASSPREGSNEQF

V gene: TRBV5-1
J gene: TRBJ2-6
D gene: -
clone size: medium-sized
CDR3 protein: ASTPPLPSGANVLT

V gene: TRBV9
J gene: TRBJ1-3
D gene: -
clone size: many
CDR3 protein: ASSSGISSGNTIY

V gene: TRBV6-2/TRBV6-3
J gene: TRBJ2-1
D gene: TRBD2
clone size: once
CDR3 protein: ASIYPRLAGVYNEQF

V gene: TRBV3-1
J gene: TRBJ2-1
D gene: TRBD2
clone size: many
CDR3 protein: ASSPIGSGAGGPGDEQF

V gene: TRBV12-3/TRBV12-4
J gene: TRBJ2-7
D gene: TRBD2
clone size: medium-sized
CDR3 protein: ASSPSGSSEQY

V gene: TRBV20-1
J gene: TRBJ1-5
D gene: -
clone size: many
CDR3 protein: SALRGDQPQH